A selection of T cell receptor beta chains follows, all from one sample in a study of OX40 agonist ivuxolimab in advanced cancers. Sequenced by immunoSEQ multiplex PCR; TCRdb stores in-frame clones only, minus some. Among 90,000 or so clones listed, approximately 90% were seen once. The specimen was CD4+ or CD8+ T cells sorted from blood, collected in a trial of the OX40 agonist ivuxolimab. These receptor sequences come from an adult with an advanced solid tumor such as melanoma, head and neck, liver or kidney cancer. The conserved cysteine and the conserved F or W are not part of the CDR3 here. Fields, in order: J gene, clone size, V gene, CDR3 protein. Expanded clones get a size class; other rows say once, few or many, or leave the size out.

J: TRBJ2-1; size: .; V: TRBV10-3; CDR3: AISADYDEQF
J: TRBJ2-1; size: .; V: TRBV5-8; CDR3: ASSLEALAEQF
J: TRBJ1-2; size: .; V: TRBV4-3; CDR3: ASSHGGYGTVYGYT
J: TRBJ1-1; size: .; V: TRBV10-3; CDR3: AISSGALNTEAF
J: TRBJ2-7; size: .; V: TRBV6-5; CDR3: ASSRDSVGYEQY
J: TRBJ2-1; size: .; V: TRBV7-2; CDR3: ASSLTRGPYNEQF
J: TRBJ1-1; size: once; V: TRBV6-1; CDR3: ASSDERVNTEAF
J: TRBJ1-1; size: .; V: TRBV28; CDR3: ASSPEDTEAF
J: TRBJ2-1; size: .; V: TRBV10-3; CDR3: AIRPTSGSQDEQF
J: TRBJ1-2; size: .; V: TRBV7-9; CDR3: ASSLDGRSYGYT
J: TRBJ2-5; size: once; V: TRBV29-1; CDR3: SVTQLAGGQETQY
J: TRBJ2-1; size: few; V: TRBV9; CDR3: ASSVVPRDNEQF
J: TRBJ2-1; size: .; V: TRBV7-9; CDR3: ASSLVSTNNEQF
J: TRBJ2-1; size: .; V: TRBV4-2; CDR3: ASSHGGGRSYNEQF
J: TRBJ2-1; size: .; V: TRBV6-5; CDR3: ASSYGTSGYNEQF
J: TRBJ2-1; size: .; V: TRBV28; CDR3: ASSFGRGRGYQGSYNEQF
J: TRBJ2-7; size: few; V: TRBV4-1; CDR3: ASSQLAGLANEQY
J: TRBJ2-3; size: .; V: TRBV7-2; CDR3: ASSSRASAATDTQY
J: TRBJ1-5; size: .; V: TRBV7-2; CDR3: ASRFLGAGQPQH
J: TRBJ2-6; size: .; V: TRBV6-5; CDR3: ARHLGAGANVLT
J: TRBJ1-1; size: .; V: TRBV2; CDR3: ATKGQGASTEAF
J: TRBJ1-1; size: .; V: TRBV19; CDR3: VSAGRVTEAF
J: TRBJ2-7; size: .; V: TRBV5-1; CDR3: ASSLGLAGVRGYEQY
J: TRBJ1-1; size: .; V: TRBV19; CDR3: ASSLFGRDRGVKNTEAF
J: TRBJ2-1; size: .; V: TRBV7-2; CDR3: ASSLVSVGEQF
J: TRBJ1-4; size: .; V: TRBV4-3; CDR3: ASSPQGFEKLF